The 20 T cell receptor beta chains reported below all come from one sample, sequenced in a study of T cell responses to AZD1222 COVID-19 vaccine. TCRdb keeps only in-frame clones here, not all; method: immunoSEQ multiplex PCR. This sample carries some 45,000 clones, 90% of them seen once, and the ten largest clones take roughly two fifths. The source was peripheral blood, collected 28 days after the second AZD1222 dose. These receptors all stem from an adult who received the AZD1222 COVID-19 vaccine.

The chain has TRBV5-4 and TRBJ2-1, with 16 bases that match TRBD2. The CDR3 is 17 amino acids. J lost 5 bases, V lost 4 bases, and 6 bases had no gene match. Germline V gene data show CDR1 as SGHNT and CDR2 as YYREEE (reference sequence). The CDR3 DNA follows: TGTGCCAGCAGCCCGGGACTAGCGGGGGGGCTCGACAATGAGCAGTTCTTC. Protein: CASSPGLAGGLDNEQFF.

The chain uses TRBV5-1 and TRBJ1-4; D remains unclear. The CDR3 has 14 residues. V was pared by 1 base and J by 6 bases, with 10 bases between. Germline assignment: CDR1 SGHRS and CDR2 YFSETQ. The CDR3, as DNA: TGCGCCAGCAGCTTGAATGATTACGATGAAAAACTGTTTTTT. Translation gives CASSLNDYDEKLFF.

V is TRBV25-1 and J is TRBJ2-7; 11 nucleotides match TRBD1. Looked up from germline, CDR1 is MGHDK and CDR2 is SYGVNS. This CDR3 region has 13 residues. V was pared by 4 bases and J by 5 bases, with 1 base of the junction left unmatched. CDR3 region: CASSGTGGDEQYF. CDR3 coding DNA: TGTGCCAGCAGTGGGACAGGGGGCGACGAGCAGTACTTC.

The chain joins TRBV29-1 to TRBJ1-2; D is ambiguous. Germline CDR1 is SQVTM and CDR2 is ANQGSEA. Trimming removed 0 bases from V and 7 bases from J, with 9 bases in between. This CDR3 region has 12 residues. The CDR3 DNA follows: TGCAGCGTTGAAGAGGGAAGCCGTGGCTACACCTTC. Translation gives CSVEEGSRGYTF.

V is TRBV11-2 and J is TRBJ1-4; D is unresolved. Trimming stripped 8 bases from V and 3 bases from J, with 16 bases between. Germline CDR1 reads SGHAT; CDR2 reads FQNNGV. The CDR3 length is 15 residues. The CDR3 sequence is CASGTLRGPNEKLFF. For the CDR3, the DNA is TGTGCCAGCGGAACCTTACGGGGTCCTAATGAAAAACTGTTTTTT.

The sample holds one count of this clone. The rearrangement uses TRBV5-1 and TRBJ2-7; 11 positions agree with TRBD1. The CDR3 extends over 16 amino acids. After removal of 4 bases from V and 3 bases from J, the junction contained 9 bases not matched to a gene. Germline loops: CDR1 SGHRS, CDR2 YFSETQ. The CDR3 region has the DNA TGCGCCAGCAGCGAGGGACAGGGGGTCGTCCTCTACGAGCAGTACTTC. Its protein is CASSEGQGVVLYEQYF.

This rearrangement joins TRBV9 to TRBJ1-1; D ambiguous. Germline CDR1 SGDLS, CDR2 YYNGEE. V gave up 3 bases and J gave up 5 bases, with 11 bases separating them. The CDR3 covers 13 residues. The CDR3 coding sequence is TGTGCCAGCAGCGCGGAACTACTAACTGAAGCTTTCTTT. Its translation is CASSAELLTEAFF.

The V call is TRBV18, the J call TRBJ2-6; D remains ambiguous. Trimming removed 3 bases at V and 4 bases at J, with 19 bases between. CDR1 and CDR2 (germline): KGHSH, LQKENI. This CDR3 region has 18 residues. The CDR3 region has the DNA TGTGCCAGCTCACCTTCAGCGAGGTCGGAAGCCGGGGCCAACGTCCTGACTTTC. It specifies CASSPSARSEAGANVLTF.

The CDR3 DNA is TGCAGTGCTAGAGATAGGAGGGAAGCTTTCTTT. Its translation: CSARDRREAFF. V is TRBV20-1 and J is TRBJ1-1; D gene ambiguous. Trimming cost V 0 bases and J 8 bases, with 7 bases left between them. This CDR3 spans 11 amino acids. The germline V gene has CDR1 DFQATT and CDR2 SNEGSKA (reference sequence).

This chain connects TRBV5-1 to TRBJ1-3; unclear D gene. The V gene lost 0 bases and the J gene lost 1 base, with 8 bases spanning the gap. Germline assignment: CDR1 SGHRS and CDR2 YFSETQ. The CDR3 consists of 15 residues. The CDR3: CASSLGAGSGNTIYF. CDR3 coding DNA: TGCGCCAGCAGCTTGGGGGCCGGGTCTGGAAACACCATATATTTT. Full variable domain (rest looked up from reference TRBV5-1 and TRBJ1-3): KAGVTQTPRYLIKTRGQQVTLSCSPISGHRSVSWYQQTPGQGLQFLFEYFSETQRNKGNFPGRFSGRQFSNSRSEMNVSTLELGDSALYLCASSLGAGSGNTIYFGEGSWLTVV.

V usage is TRBV10-1 and J usage is TRBJ1-1; 8 bases are a match to TRBD1. Germline V gene data show CDR1 as WNHNN and CDR2 as SYGVQD (reference sequence). With V trimmed by 8 bases and J by 4 bases, 15 bases remained unmatched. CDR3 length equals 16 residues. CDR3 bases: TGCGCCAGCGGGCCTATACCTGGACAGGGAGGCACTGAAGCTTTCTTT. This encodes CASGPIPGQGGTEAFF.

V usage is TRBV18 and J usage is TRBJ1-2; 8 bases are shared with TRBD1. The CDR3 covers 14 residues. Germline-derived CDR1 and CDR2 are KGHSH and LQKENI. The ends lost 5 bases at V and 6 bases at J; junction bases unmatched: 8. CDR3 in amino acids: CASSSDRERHGYTF. Here the CDR3 DNA reads TGTGCCAGCTCATCGGACAGGGAAAGGCATGGCTACACCTTC.

J is TRBJ1-1 and V is TRBV25-1; TRBD1 matches 10 bases. V was clipped by 6 bases and J by 7 bases; unmatched bases: 11. CDR1 and CDR2 from the germline V gene are MGHDK and SYGVNS. The CDR3 has 15 residues. As DNA, the CDR3 is TGTGCCAGCAGGCCGGGACAGGGGTTTCTAGTTGAAGCTTTCTTT. As protein: CASRPGQGFLVEAFF.

V and J are TRBV5-4 and TRBJ2-5; 8 nucleotides agree with TRBD2. Trimming took 3 bases from V and 4 from J; bases not matched to a gene: 11. CDR1 and CDR2 (germline): SGHNT, YYREEE (reference sequence). The CDR3 extends over 16 amino acids. The CDR3 loop reads CASSSGGVSFAETQYF. CDR3 coding DNA: TGTGCCAGCAGCTCGGGGGGGGTTAGTTTTGCAGAGACCCAGTACTTC.

The chain carries TRBV3-1 (or the pseudogene TRBV3-2) and TRBJ1-6; 11 nucleotides align to TRBD1. Looked up from germline, CDR1 is LGHDT and CDR2 is YNNKEL (reference sequence). CDR3 size: 14 residues. V gave up 5 bases and J gave up 8 bases; unmatched junction bases: 2. In nucleotides, the CDR3 is TGTGCCAGCAGCTTGGACAGGGGGCATTCACCCCTCCACTTT. As protein: CASSLDRGHSPLHF.

This clone appeared a few times. The chain combines TRBV19 with TRBJ1-4; D is unclear. V was cut by 3 bases and J by 0 bases, with 14 bases left in between. Germline values: CDR1 LNHDA, CDR2 SQIVND (reference sequence). There are 17 residues in the CDR3. The CDR3 is CASSMSDGLATNEKLFF. The CDR3 nucleotides are TGTGCCAGTAGTATGTCGGACGGCCTTGCAACTAATGAAAAACTGTTTTTT. The full variable domain, with the rest looked up from reference TRBV19 and TRBJ1-4, is DGGITQSPKYLFRKEGQNVTLSCEQNLNHDAMYWYRQDPGQGLRLIYYSQIVNDFQKGDIAEGYSVSREKKESFPLTVTSAQKNPTAFYLCASSMSDGLATNEKLFFGSGTQLSVL.

The chain has TRBV27 and TRBJ1-6; 7 bases fit TRBD1. CDR3 size: 18 residues. Germline V gene lookup returns CDR1 MNHEY and CDR2 SMNVEV (reference sequence). V dropped 4 bases and J dropped 3; count of bases not matched to a gene: 12. CDR3 protein: CASSSSNRGTHYNSPLHF. The DNA of the CDR3 is TGTGCCAGCAGTTCGTCGAACAGGGGCACCCACTATAATTCACCCCTCCACTTT.

This chain connects TRBV6-6 to TRBJ1-2; D is unclear. Trimming stripped 2 bases from V and 8 bases from J, with 12 bases between. From germline, CDR1 is MNHNY and CDR2 SVGAGI (reference sequence). The CDR3 extends over 13 amino acids. Here the CDR3 reads CASSYRAVDGYTF. The CDR3 DNA sequence: TGTGCCAGCAGTTACCGGGCCGTCGACGGCTACACCTTC.

V and J are TRBV5-8 and TRBJ2-1, with 7 bases aligning to TRBD2. CDR1 and CDR2 (germline): SGHTS, YDEGEE. The CDR3 is 15 amino acids. V gave up 0 bases and J gave up 4 bases; unmatched junction bases: 4. CDR3: CASSLGDYLYNEQFF. DNA for the CDR3: TGTGCCAGCAGCTTGGGGGACTACCTTTACAATGAGCAGTTCTTC.

The V call is TRBV7-9, the J call TRBJ1-6; a possible D gene is TRBD1 (6 bases). Germline CDR1 SEHNR, CDR2 FQNEAQ (reference sequence). This CDR3 contains 13 residues. Trimming shortened V by 3 bases and J by 10 bases, and 10 bases separated the two germline ends. The CDR3 is CASSLQQGSPLHF. In DNA form, the CDR3 reads TGTGCCAGCAGCTTGCAACAGGGATCACCCCTCCACTTT.